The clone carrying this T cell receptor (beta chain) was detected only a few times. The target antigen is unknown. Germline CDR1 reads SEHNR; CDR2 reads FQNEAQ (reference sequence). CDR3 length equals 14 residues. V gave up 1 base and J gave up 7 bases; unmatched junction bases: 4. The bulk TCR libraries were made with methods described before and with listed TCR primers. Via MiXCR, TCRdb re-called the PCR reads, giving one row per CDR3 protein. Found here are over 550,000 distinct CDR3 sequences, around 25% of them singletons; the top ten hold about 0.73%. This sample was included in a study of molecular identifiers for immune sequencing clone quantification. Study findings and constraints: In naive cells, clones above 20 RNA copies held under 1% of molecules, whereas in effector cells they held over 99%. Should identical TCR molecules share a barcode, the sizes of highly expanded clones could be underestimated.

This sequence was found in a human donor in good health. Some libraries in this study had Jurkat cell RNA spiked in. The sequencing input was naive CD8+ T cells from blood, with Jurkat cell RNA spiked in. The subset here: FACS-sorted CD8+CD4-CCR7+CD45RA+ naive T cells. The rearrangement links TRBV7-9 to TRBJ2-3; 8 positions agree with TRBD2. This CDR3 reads CASSLGREANTQYF. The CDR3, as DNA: TGTGCCAGCAGCTTAGGGCGGGAGGCCAATACGCAGTATTTT.